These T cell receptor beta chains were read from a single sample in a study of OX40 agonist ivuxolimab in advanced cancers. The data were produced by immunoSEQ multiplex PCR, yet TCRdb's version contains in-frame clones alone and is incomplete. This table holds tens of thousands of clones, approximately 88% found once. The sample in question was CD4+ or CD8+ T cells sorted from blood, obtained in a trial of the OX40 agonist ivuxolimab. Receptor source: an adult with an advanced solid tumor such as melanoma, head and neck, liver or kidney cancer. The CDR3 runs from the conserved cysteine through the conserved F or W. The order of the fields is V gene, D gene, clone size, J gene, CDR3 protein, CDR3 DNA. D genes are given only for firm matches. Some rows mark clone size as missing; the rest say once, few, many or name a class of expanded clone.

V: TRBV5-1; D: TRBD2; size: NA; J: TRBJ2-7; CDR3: CASSLATSGRLIEQYF; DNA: TGCGCCAGCAGCTTGGCGACTAGCGGGAGGTTGATCGAGCAGTACTTC
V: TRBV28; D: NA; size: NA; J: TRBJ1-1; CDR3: CASSPIVWGRMNTEAFF; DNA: TGTGCCAGCAGTCCGATCGTTTGGGGCAGAATGAACACTGAAGCTTTCTTT
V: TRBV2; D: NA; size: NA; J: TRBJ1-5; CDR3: CASSQGWGNQPQHF; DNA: TGTGCCAGCAGCCAGGGTTGGGGCAATCAGCCCCAGCATTTT
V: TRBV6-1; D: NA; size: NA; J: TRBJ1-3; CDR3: CASRGGSTGNTIYF; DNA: TGTGCCAGCCGAGGAGGGAGTACAGGAAACACCATATATTTT
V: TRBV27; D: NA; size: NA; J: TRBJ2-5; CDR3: CASSLGSGETQYF; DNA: TGTGCCAGCAGTTTAGGGAGTGGTGAGACCCAGTACTTC
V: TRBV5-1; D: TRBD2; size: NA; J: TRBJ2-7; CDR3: CASSLFALAGVYEQYF; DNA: TGCGCCAGCAGCTTATTCGCGTTAGCGGGGGTTTACGAGCAGTACTTC
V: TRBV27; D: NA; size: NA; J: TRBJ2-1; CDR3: CASSLAAGGGDEQFF; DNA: TGTGCCAGCAGTTTAGCAGCAGGGGGAGGCGATGAGCAGTTCTTC
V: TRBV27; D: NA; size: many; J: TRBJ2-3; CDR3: CASSFRLVGTDTQYF; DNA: TGTGCCAGCAGTTTCCGACTAGTCGGAACAGATACGCAGTATTTT
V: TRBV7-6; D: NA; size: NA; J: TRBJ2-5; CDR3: CASSLSPSPQETQYF; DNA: TGTGCCAGCAGCTTAAGTCCCTCCCCTCAGGAGACCCAGTACTTC
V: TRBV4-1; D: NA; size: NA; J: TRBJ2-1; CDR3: CASSQSAGTSSYNEQFF; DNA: TGCGCCAGCAGCCAGTCCGCCGGGACCAGCTCCTACAATGAGCAGTTCTTC
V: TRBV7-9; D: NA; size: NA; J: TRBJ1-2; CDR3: CASSLGVPRNYGYTF; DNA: TGTGCCAGCAGCTTAGGGGTGCCCCGAAACTATGGCTACACCTTC
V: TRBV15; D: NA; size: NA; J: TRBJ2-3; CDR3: CATSRDRGSTDTQYF; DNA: TGTGCCACCAGCAGAGATCGCGGCAGCACAGATACGCAGTATTTT
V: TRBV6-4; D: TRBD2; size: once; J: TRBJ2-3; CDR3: CASSGAAGGPDTQYF; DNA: TGTGCCAGCAGTGGTGCGGCGGGAGGGCCAGATACGCAGTATTTT
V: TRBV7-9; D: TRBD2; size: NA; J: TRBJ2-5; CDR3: CASSTTSGAETQYF; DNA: TGTGCCAGCAGTACCACTAGCGGGGCGGAGACCCAGTACTTC
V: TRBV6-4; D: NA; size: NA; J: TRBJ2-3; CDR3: CASSDTAGGDTDTQYF; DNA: TGTGCCAGCAGTGACACGGCAGGAGGAGACACAGATACGCAGTATTTT
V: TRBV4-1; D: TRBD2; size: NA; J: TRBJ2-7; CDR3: CASSLLAGGLSYEQYF; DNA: TGCGCCAGCAGCCTTCTAGCGGGTGGGCTCTCCTACGAGCAGTACTTC
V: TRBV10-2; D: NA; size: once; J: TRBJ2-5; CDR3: CASDGTGTQETQYF; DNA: TGCGCCAGTGATGGGACCGGGACCCAAGAGACCCAGTACTTC
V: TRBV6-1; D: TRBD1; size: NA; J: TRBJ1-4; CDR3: CASSEGTGLGEKLFF; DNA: TGTGCCAGCAGTGAGGGGACAGGGCTCGGTGAAAAACTGTTTTTT
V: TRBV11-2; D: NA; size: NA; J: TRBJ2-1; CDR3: CASSSVLASVGEQFF; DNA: TGTGCCAGCAGCTCCGTCTTGGCTAGCGTCGGTGAGCAGTTCTTC
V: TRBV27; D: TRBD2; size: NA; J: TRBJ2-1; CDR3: CASSLLAGSSYNEQFF; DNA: TGTGCCAGCAGTTTATTAGCGGGGAGCTCCTACAATGAGCAGTTCTTC
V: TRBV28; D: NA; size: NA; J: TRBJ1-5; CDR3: CASAPGQGVQPQHF; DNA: TGTGCCAGCGCCCCGGGCCAAGGGGTTCAGCCCCAGCATTTT
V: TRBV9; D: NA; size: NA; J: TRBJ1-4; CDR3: CASSVGGTNQGEKLFF; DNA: TGTGCCAGCAGCGTAGGAGGCACGAATCAGGGAGAAAAACTGTTTTTT
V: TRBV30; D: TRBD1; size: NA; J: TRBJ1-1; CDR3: CAWSVGTGGIEAFF; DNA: TGTGCCTGGAGTGTTGGAACAGGGGGCATTGAAGCTTTCTTT
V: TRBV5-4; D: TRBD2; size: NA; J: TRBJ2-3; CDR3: CASSQDYRTSGSTDTQYF; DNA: TGTGCCAGCAGCCAAGATTATAGGACTAGCGGTAGCACAGATACGCAGTATTTT
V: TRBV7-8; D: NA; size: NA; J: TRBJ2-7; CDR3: CASSTHHGDSGEQYF; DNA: TGTGCCAGCAGCACCCATCACGGGGATTCAGGAGAGCAGTACTTC